The 7 T cell receptor beta chains below all came from one sample that was sequenced in a study of monozygotic twins with inflammatory bowel disease. No DNA is given; TCRdb re-called the 5' RACE reads and lists each CDR3 protein once. Reported are approximately 380,000 distinct CDR3 sequences; the ten largest clones contain 2.6%. The sample was blood. These receptors came from a human donor with ulcerative colitis or Crohn's disease, or a healthy co-twin of an affected twin (not recorded which).

The CDR3 here is CASSLGRGEAFF. V is TRBV7-9 and J is TRBJ1-1; the D gene TCRdb calls, TRBD1, cannot be checked with no DNA. The germline V gene encodes CDR1 SEHNR and CDR2 FQNEAQ (reference sequence). The CDR3 has 12 residues. The full variable domain, in which reference TRBV7-9 and TRBJ1-1 provide the parts outside the CDR3, is DTGVSQNPRHKITKRGQNVTFRCDPISEHNRLYWYRQTLGQGPEFLTYFQNEAQLEKSRLLSDRFSAERPKGSFSTLEIQRTEQGDSAMYLCASSLGRGEAFFGQGTRLTVV.

This CDR3 reads CAWTAQSYSNQPQHF. The chain joins TRBV30 to TRBJ1-5. Germline CDR1 reads GTSNPN; CDR2 reads SVGIG (reference sequence). CDR3 length equals 15 residues.

The chain carries TRBV20-1 and TRBJ2-7; absent DNA, TCRdb's TRBD2 call cannot be checked. The CDR3 runs 15 residues. CDR1 is DFQATT, CDR2 SNEGSKA, per germline (reference sequence). The CDR3 sequence is CSARDLAGRAYEQYF.

This chain links TRBV12-3 or TRBV12-4 with TRBJ2-1; TCRdb's D call of TRBD2 is untestable without DNA. There are 17 residues in the CDR3. The CDR3 sequence: CASSSRGVAGIWNEQFF.

The V and J genes are TRBV18 and TRBJ2-1; TCRdb's D call of TRBD1 is untestable without DNA. The germline V gene has CDR1 KGHSH and CDR2 LQKENI. This CDR3 region has 17 residues. This CDR3 reads CASSTAGTAKLGNEQFF.

The V gene is TRBV5-6, the J gene TRBJ1-1; TCRdb reports TRBD1, a call that lacks DNA to check it against. This CDR3 spans 17 amino acids. The germline V gene encodes CDR1 SGHDT and CDR2 YYEEEE. The CDR3 sequence is CASSSIQGSPSSTEAFF.

The rearrangement links TRBV4-3 to TRBJ1-3. In germline, CDR1 is LGHNA, CDR2 YSLEER. The CDR3 runs 15 residues. The CDR3 spells CASSQEAGGRNTIYF.